This TCR beta chain was captured in a study of identifying expanded T cells in peripheral blood. Germline CDR1 and CDR2: SGHVS and FQNEAQ. The CDR3 sequence is 15 residues long. Trimming at V came to 4 bases and at J to 4 bases, leaving 6 bases not matched to a gene. Profiled with immunoSEQ multiplex PCR; TCRdb holds only in-frame clones, not every one. Among some 120,000 clones listed, roughly 80% were seen once. This clone was counted only a few times. During the collection period, no donor immune events like infections were recorded. The sequence was collected from a person between 18 and 75 years old in good health. Material: blood. The V gene is TRBV7-8, the J gene TRBJ1-2; 10 bases are a match to TRBD1. CDR3 coding DNA: TGTGCCAGCAGCTCCCGGGACAGGGGCACCTATGGCTACACCTTC. It translates to CASSSRDRGTYGYTF.